This record concerns one T cell receptor (beta chain) sequence. The data stem from a study of blood T cell repertoires in COVID-19. Repertoires were generated with immunoSEQ multiplex PCR, while TCRdb's copy carries only in-frame clones and drops some. The table records 200,000 to 300,000 clones, around 86% of them present only once. Germline V gene lookup returns CDR1 SQVTM and CDR2 ANQGSEA. V lost 6 bases to trimming and J lost 5 bases; unmatched junction nucleotides: 6. The CDR3 sequence is 12 residues long. The sequence was obtained from a woman aged 18-29 years who had recovered from COVID-19. The chain combines TRBV29-1 with TRBJ1-2; TRBD1 agrees at 7 bases. Sequencing was performed on PBMCs or T cells enriched from blood (not recorded which). The CDR3 nucleotides read TGCAGCGTCCTGGACAGGACTTATGGCTACACCTTC. It encodes CSVLDRTYGYTF.